Given below is one T cell receptor beta chain in context. As yet, its antigen is unknown. A sample-barcoded 5' primer and a J-beta primer mix were used in a second PCR of roughly 7 to 11 cycles. TCRdb reanalysed the 5' RACE reads using MiXCR and keeps one entry per CDR3 protein. The data show hundreds of thousands of distinct CDR3 sequences, 56% seen once. These data come from a study of blood T cells in healthy people across ages. The CDR3 is 20 amino acids. Per the germline V gene, CDR1 is SGHRS and CDR2 is YFSETQ. Trimming removed 0 bases from V and 0 bases from J; junction bases left unmatched: 16. Ranging in age from about 6 to 90, the donors were healthy Caucasian individuals from Russia. Samples had at least 6.5 million PBMCs isolated from them. Study-wide results and caveats: Total diversity from one million sequenced T cells was likely underestimated. The study found TCR beta diversity correlated strongly with naive T cell percentage.

The chain links TRBV5-1 to TRBJ1-1; TRBD1 matches at 8 bases. Input material: blood. This clonotype was sampled from a man aged 35 to 55 in good health. CDR3 loop: CASSLAPFTDRVLLNTEAFF. CDR3 DNA sequence: TGCGCCAGCAGCTTGGCCCCTTTTACGGACAGGGTACTCCTGAACACTGAAGCTTTCTTT.